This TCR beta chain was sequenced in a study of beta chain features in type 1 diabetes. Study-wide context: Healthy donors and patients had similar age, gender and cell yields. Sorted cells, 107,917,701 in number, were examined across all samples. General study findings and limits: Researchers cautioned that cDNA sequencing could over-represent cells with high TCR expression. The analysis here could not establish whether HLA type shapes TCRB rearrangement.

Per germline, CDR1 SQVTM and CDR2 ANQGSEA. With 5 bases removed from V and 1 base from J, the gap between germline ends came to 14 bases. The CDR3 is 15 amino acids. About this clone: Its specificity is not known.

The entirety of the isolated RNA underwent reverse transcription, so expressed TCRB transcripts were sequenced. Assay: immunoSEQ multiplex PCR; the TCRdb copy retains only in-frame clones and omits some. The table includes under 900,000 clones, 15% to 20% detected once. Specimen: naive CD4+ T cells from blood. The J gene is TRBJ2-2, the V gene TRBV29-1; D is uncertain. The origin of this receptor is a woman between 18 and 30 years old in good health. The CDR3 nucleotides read TGCAGCGTTCAACGAGACTCTGTGAACACCGGGGAGCTGTTTTTT. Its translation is CSVQRDSVNTGELFF.